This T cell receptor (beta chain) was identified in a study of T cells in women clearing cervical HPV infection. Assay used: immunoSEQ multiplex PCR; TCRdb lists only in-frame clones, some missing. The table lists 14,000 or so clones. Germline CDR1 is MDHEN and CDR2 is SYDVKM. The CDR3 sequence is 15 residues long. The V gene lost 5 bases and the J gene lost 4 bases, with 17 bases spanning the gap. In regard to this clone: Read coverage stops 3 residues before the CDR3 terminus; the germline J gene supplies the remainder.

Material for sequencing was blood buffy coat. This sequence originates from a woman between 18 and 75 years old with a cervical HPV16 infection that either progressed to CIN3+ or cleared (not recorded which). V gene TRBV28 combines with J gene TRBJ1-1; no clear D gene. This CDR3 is CASSLIAGVGTEAFF. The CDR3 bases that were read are TGTGCCAGCAGTCTAATTGCGGGAGTGGGCACTGAA.